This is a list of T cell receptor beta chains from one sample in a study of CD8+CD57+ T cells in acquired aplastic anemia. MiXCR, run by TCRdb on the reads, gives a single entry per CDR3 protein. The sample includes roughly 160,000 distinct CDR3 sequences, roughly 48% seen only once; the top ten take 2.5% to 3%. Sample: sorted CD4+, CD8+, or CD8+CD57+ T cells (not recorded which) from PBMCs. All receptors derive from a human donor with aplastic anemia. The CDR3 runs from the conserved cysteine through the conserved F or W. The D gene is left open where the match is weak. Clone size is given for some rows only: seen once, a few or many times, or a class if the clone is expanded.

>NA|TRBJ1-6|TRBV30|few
CASWEVAWGPPLHF
TGTGCCTCCTGGGAGGTAGCATGGGGACCACCCCTCCACTTT
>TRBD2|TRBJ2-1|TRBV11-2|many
CASSHDGTSGRFDEQFF
TGTGCCAGCAGCCACGACGGGACTAGCGGGAGATTTGATGAGCAGTTCTTC
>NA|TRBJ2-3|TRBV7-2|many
CASSLAQWGNTQYF
TGTGCCAGCAGCTTAGCGCAATGGGGAAATACGCAGTATTTT
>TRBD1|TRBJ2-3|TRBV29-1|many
CSARDSGNTDTQYF
TGCAGCGCCCGGGACAGCGGAAACACAGATACGCAGTATTTT
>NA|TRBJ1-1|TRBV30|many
CAWREFEAFF
TGTGCCTGGAGAGAATTTGAAGCTTTCTTT
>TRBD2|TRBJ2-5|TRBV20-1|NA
CSARETSGRETQYF
TGCAGTGCTAGAGAAACTAGCGGAAGAGAGACCCAGTACTTC
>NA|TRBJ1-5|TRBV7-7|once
CASSPSSNRPQHF
TGTGCTAGCAGCCCGAGTAGCAATCGGCCCCAGCATTTT
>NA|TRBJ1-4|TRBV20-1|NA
CSAKRGSNEKLLF
TGCAGTGCTAAGAGGGGGTCGAACGAGAAACTGCTTTTT
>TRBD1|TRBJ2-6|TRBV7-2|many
CASSLASGIPGQAHSGANVLTF
TGTGCCAGCAGCTTAGCGTCGGGTATCCCCGGACAGGCTCACTCTGGGGCCAACGTCCTGACTTTC
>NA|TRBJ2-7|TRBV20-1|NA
CSASGWAYEQYF
TGCAGTGCTAGCGGGTGGGCCTACGAGCAGTACTTC
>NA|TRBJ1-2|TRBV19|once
CASTLIPGVSYGYTF
TGTGCCAGTACCCTAATTCCCGGGGTTTCCTATGGCTACACCTTC
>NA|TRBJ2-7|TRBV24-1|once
CATSDLPGKQHF
TGTGCCACCAGTGATTTGCCGGGGAAACAGCACTTC
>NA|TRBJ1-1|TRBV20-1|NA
CSAREGRVNTGAFF
TGCAGTGCTAGGGAGGGCAGGGTGAACACTGGAGCTTTCTTT
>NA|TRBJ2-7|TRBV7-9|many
CASSFGRQGHDEQYF
TGTGCCAGCAGCTTCGGTCGGCAGGGGCACGACGAGCAGTACTTC
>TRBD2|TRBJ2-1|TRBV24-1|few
CATPGLAGVVEQFF
TGTGCCACCCCGGGACTAGCGGGAGTGGTTGAGCAGTTCTTC
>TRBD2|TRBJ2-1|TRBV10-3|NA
CAISAPSGGRNNEQFF
TGTGCCATCAGTGCCCCTAGCGGGGGGCGAAACAATGAGCAGTTCTTC
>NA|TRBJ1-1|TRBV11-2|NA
CASSDGYRGFMNTEAFF
TGTGCCAGCAGCGACGGCTACCGGGGGTTCATGAACACTGAAGCTTTCTTT
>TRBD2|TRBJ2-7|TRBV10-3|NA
CAISDLGLAGAVEQYF
TGTGCCATCAGTGATTTGGGACTAGCGGGAGCTGTCGAGCAGTACTTC
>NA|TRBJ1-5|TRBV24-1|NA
CATSDLGTQPQHF
TGTGCCACCAGTGATTTAGGAACTCAGCCCCAGCATTTT
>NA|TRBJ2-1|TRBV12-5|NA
CASGWRGGARSNEQFF
TGTGCTAGTGGTTGGAGGGGGGGGGCGAGATCGAATGAGCAGTTCTTC
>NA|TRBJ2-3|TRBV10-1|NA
CASMKDNTDTQYF
TGCGCCAGCATGAAGGACAACACAGATACGCAGTATTTT
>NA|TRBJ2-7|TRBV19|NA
CASSSVYEQYF
TGTGCCAGTAGTTCTGTCTACGAGCAGTACTTC
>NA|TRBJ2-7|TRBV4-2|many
CASSQESMGTGSAYEQYF
TGTGCCAGCAGCCAAGAATCAATGGGAACAGGGTCGGCCTACGAGCAGTACTTC
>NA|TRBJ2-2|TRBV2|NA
CASTREAGLFF
TGTGCCAGCACGAGAGAGGCTGGGCTGTTTTTT
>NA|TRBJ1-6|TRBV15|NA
CATSRDPSGGSPLHF
TGTGCCACCAGCAGAGATCCGTCCGGAGGGTCACCCCTCCACTTT
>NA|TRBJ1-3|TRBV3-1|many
CASSQDVSPGNTIYF
TGTGCCAGCAGCCAAGATGTATCCCCTGGAAACACCATATATTTT
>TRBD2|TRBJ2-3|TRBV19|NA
CASRPRGEGDTQYF
TGTGCCAGTCGCCCCCGAGGGGAGGGCGATACGCAGTATTTT
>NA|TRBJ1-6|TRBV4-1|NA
CASSQPLRAGSPLHF
TGCGCCAGCAGCCAACCATTGAGGGCAGGTTCACCCCTCCACTTT
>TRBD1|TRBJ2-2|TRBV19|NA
CASTGTVGRELCF
TGTGCCAGCACCGGGACAGTGGGTAGGGAGCTGTGTTTT
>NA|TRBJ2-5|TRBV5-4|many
CASTLRSPTRGGETQYF
TGTGCCAGCACCCTAAGATCCCCAACTCGGGGTGGAGAGACCCAGTACTTC
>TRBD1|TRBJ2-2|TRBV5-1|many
CASTWDRGTGELFF
TGCGCCTCCACCTGGGACAGGGGTACCGGGGAGCTGTTTTTT
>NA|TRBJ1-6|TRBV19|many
CASSIPGGRDSPLHF
TGTGCCAGTAGTATACCGGGGGGCCGGGATTCACCCCTCCACTTT
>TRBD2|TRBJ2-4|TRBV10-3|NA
CAIGEGWDIQYF
TGTGCCATCGGGGAGGGATGGGACATTCAGTACTTC
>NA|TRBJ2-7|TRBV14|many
CASSSLGPSYEQYF
TGTGCCAGCAGCTCCCTGGGTCCTTCCTACGAGCAGTACTTC
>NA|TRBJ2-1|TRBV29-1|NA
CSVARTADEQFF
TGCAGCGTTGCCCGGACAGCCGATGAGCAGTTCTTC
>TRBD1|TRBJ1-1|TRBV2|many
CASRAADRGNTEAFF
TGTGCCAGCAGAGCTGCGGACAGGGGGAACACTGAAGCTTTCTTT
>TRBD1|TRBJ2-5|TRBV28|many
CASSSQGAETQYF
TGTGCCAGCAGTTCGCAGGGGGCGGAGACCCAGTACTTC
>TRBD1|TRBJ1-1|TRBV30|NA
CAWSSGGTANTEAFF
TGTGCCTGGAGTTCTGGAGGGACAGCGAACACTGAAGCTTTCTTT
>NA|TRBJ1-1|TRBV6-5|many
CASSYSGVPNTEAFF
TGTGCCAGCAGTTACTCAGGCGTTCCGAACACTGAAGCTTTCTTT
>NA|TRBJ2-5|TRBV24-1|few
CATSLAVDGEETQYF
TGTGCCACCAGTCTCGCAGTAGATGGGGAAGAGACCCAGTACTTC
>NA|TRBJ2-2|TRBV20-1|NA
CSARLGNTGELFF
TGCAGTGCTAGACTGGGCAACACCGGGGAGCTGTTTTTT
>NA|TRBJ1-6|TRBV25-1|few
CASSGTDNSPLHF
TGTGCCAGTTCGGGGACGGATAATTCACCCCTCCACTTT
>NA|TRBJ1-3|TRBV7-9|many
CASSSTGPGNTIYF
TGTGCCAGCAGCTCAACAGGGCCAGGAAACACCATATATTTT
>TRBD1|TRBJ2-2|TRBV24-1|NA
CATSESYRGRNTGELFF
TGTGCCACCAGTGAGTCGTACAGGGGGCGGAACACCGGGGAGCTGTTTTTT
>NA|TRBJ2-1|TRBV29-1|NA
CSVVGSRDNEQFF
TGCAGCGTTGTAGGTTCTAGAGACAATGAGCAGTTCTTC
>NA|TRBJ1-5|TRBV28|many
CASSWGGSLSQPQHF
TGTGCCAGCAGTTGGGGAGGGAGTCTAAGTCAGCCCCAGCATTTT
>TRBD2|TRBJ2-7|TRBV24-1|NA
CAISESGGRGDEQYF
TGTGCCATCAGTGAGTCGGGCGGGAGAGGAGACGAGCAGTACTTC
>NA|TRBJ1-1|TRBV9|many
CASSVVPENTEAFF
TGTGCCAGCAGCGTAGTACCGGAGAACACTGAAGCTTTCTTT
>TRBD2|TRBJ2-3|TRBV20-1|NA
CSARASGTTADTQYF
TGCAGTGCGAGAGCTAGCGGGACGACGGCAGATACGCAGTATTTT
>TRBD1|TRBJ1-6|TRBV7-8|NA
CASSRDRVPSRPLHF
TGTGCCAGCAGCCGAGACAGGGTTCCTTCCCGACCCCTCCACTTT
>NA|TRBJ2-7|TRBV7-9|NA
CASSLDRVTAYEQYF
TGTGCCAGCAGCTTAGATAGAGTCACCGCCTACGAGCAGTACTTC
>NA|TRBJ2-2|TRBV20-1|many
CSARDGGGSTGELFF
TGCAGTGCTAGAGATGGCGGAGGGAGCACCGGGGAGCTGTTTTTT
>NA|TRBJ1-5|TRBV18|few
CASSPPEQPQHF
TGTGCCAGCTCACCACCCGAACAGCCCCAGCATTTT
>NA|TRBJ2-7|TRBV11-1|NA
CASSVGQGTPPSEQYF
TGTGCCAGCAGCGTTGGACAAGGGACACCCCCCTCCGAGCAGTACTTC